Included here is one TCR beta chain sequence, with context. Its antigen is unidentified. TCRdb re-called the reads with MiXCR, one entry per CDR3 protein. The sample shows about 60,000 distinct CDR3 sequences, 33% of them seen only once. There are 17 residues in the CDR3. The V and J ends lost 2 bases and 1 base, in that order; junction bases with no gene match: 11. Germline V gene sequence: CDR1 SGHDT, CDR2 YYEEEE. The source of the sample is a study of T cell repertoires in cytomegalovirus infection. The overall study: An indication of both CMV infection and matching HLA type came from public TCR beta signatures. Study-wide results and caveats: Summed public TCR beta family frequency identified CMV carriers bearing the relevant HLA.

Input material: PBMCs, sequenced either directly or after in vitro stimulation (not recorded which). This TCR derives from a human donor in good health (CMV status not recorded). Some clones in this sample may be carry-over from other donors' samples. The V call is TRBV5-6, the J call TRBJ1-2, with 7 bases fitting TRBD1. The CDR3 sequence: CASSFVKTGNVNYGYTF. The CDR3 DNA follows: TGTGCCAGCAGCTTTGTGAAGACAGGGAATGTTAACTATGGCTACACCTTC. The variable domain in full, with the rest retrieved from reference TRBV5-6 and TRBJ1-2, is DAGVTQSPTHLIKTRGQQVTLRCSPKSGHDTVSWYQQALGQGPQFIFQYYEEEERQRGNFPDRFSGHQFPNYSSELNVNALLLGDSALYLCASSFVKTGNVNYGYTFGSGTRLTVV.